A single sample is the source of the 31 T cell receptor beta chains below, sequenced in a study of blood T cell repertoires in COVID-19. Sequenced by immunoSEQ multiplex PCR; TCRdb stores in-frame clones only, minus some. Among 220,000 or so clones listed, 90% were seen once. The specimen sequenced was PBMCs or T cells enriched from blood (not recorded which). The source is a man aged 25-45 years who had been exposed to COVID-19.

This sequence joins TRBV3-1 (or the pseudogene TRBV3-2) and TRBJ2-2; the match to TRBD1 covers 9 bases. After removal of 1 base from V and 2 bases from J, the junction contained 20 bases not matched to a gene. Germline values: CDR1 LGHDT, CDR2 YNNKEL (reference sequence). The CDR3 contains 22 residues. The CDR3 sequence: CASSQVFFVLQGAGFNTGELFF. DNA of the CDR3: TGTGCCAGCAGCCAAGTGTTTTTTGTTTTACAGGGGGCCGGCTTTAACACCGGGGAGCTGTTTTTT.

The J gene is TRBJ1-2, the V gene TRBV24-1; tentative D call: TRBD1 (5 bases). The germline V and J ends were trimmed by 8 bases and 4 bases, with 22 bases remaining between them. The CDR3 is made up of 16 amino acids. Germline CDR1 and CDR2: KGHDR and SFDVKD. CDR3 nucleotides: TGTGCCACCAAGGCCCTGAAGGGGCTCCCTTGCTATGGCTACACCTTC. Its translation: CATKALKGLPCYGYTF.

The rearrangement links TRBV9 to TRBJ2-1; a possible D gene is TRBD2 (5 bases). CDR1 is SGDLS and CDR2 is YYNGEE in the germline V gene. CDR3 length: 14 amino acids. V lost 3 bases, J lost 4 bases, and 11 bases lay in between. The CDR3 protein is CASSAARGYNEQFF. In nucleotides, the CDR3 is TGTGCCAGCAGCGCCGCCCGGGGATACAATGAGCAGTTCTTC. Full variable domain (remainder filled in from reference TRBV9 and TRBJ2-1): DSGVTQTPKHLITATGQRVTLRCSPRSGDLSVYWYQQSLDQGLQFLIQYYNGEERAKGNILERFSAQQFPDLHSELNLSSLELGDSALYFCASSAARGYNEQFFGPGTRLTVL.

The V gene is TRBV5-5, the J gene TRBJ2-5, with D possibly matching TRBD2 (5 bases). The germline CDR1 and CDR2 sequences are SGHKS and YYEKEE (reference sequence). Trimming stripped 1 base from V and 9 bases from J, with 13 bases between. CDR3 size: 13 residues. Here the CDR3 DNA reads TGTGCCAGCAGCTTGTCGATGGCGGGCGCCCAGTACTTC. This codes for CASSLSMAGAQYF.

The chain has TRBV14 and TRBJ2-5; 7 bases align to TRBD2. Germline lookup yields CDR1 SGHDN and CDR2 FVKESK. V shed 6 bases and J 4 bases; nucleotides not matched to a gene: 14. The CDR3 contains 16 residues. This chain's CDR3 is CASRGGFLDLPETQYF. Written as DNA, the CDR3 is TGTGCCAGCAGGGGAGGGTTCCTAGACTTACCAGAGACCCAGTACTTC.

The CDR3 nucleotides are TGTGCCAGCAGTTACAGGGGGCTGGAAATCAACTATGGCTACACCTTC. It translates to CASSYRGLEINYGYTF. The chain couples TRBV6-2 or TRBV6-3 to TRBJ1-2, with 7 bases aligning to TRBD1. Looked up from germline, CDR1 is MNHEY and CDR2 is SVGEGT. The V segment lost 2 bases and the J segment 2 bases; nucleotides outside the gene matches: 8. The CDR3 extends over 16 amino acids.

Details on this clone: The same CDR3 is also encoded by other DNA sequences in this sample. The V call is TRBV7-6, the J call TRBJ1-1, with a weak D call TRBD1 (5 bases). Germline V gives CDR1 SGHVS, CDR2 FNYEAQ. This CDR3 has 14 amino acids. With 0 bases removed from V and 2 bases from J, the gap between germline ends came to 7 bases. CDR3 loop: CASSLAGVNTEAFF. In nucleotides, the CDR3 is TGTGCCAGCAGCTTAGCAGGGGTCAACACTGAAGCTTTCTTT.

The chain uses TRBV21-1 and TRBJ2-3; TRBD2, the table's D call, was not compared with the DNA. TRBV21-1 has pseudogene status. The CDR3 runs to 19 residues. DNA for the CDR3: TGTGCCAGCAGCAAATACCCGGTCACTAGCGGGGGGTTTACAGATACGCAGTATTTT. Residues: CASSKYPVTSGGFTDTQYF.

The rearrangement uses TRBV13 and TRBJ1-1, with D perhaps TRBD1 (5 bases). Trimming left V 5 bases short and J 0 bases short, with 16 bases between. Germline CDR1 PRHDT, CDR2 FYEKMQ (reference sequence). This CDR3 has 16 residues. The CDR3, as DNA: TGTGCCAGCAGCCGGGACTCCACAGGTATGAACACTGAAGCTTTCTTT. Translated, it gives CASSRDSTGMNTEAFF.

The chain employs TRBV10-1 and TRBJ2-5, with 7 bases lining up with TRBD2. V lost 0 bases, J lost 4 bases, and 2 bases stayed unmatched. Per germline, CDR1 WNHNN and CDR2 SYGVQD (reference sequence). This CDR3 spans 14 amino acids. The CDR3 loop is CASSESWTRETQYF. For the CDR3, the DNA is TGCGCCAGCAGTGAGTCGTGGACTAGAGAGACCCAGTACTTC.

The chain combines TRBV2 with TRBJ2-5, with 14 bases identical to TRBD2. In germline, CDR1 is SNHLY, CDR2 FYNNEI. This CDR3 has 15 amino acids. V lost 8 bases and J lost 0; bases outside the gene matches: 2. This CDR3 reads CASRTSGGYQETQYF. As DNA, the CDR3 is TGTGCCAGCCGGACTAGCGGGGGGTACCAAGAGACCCAGTACTTC.

The CDR3 sequence is CASSQGETVRLYEQYF. Written as DNA, the CDR3 is TGCGCCAGCAGCCAAGGAGAGACAGTAAGACTCTACGAGCAGTACTTC. The rearrangement uses TRBV4-1 and TRBJ2-7; the D gene is possibly TRBD1 (5 bases). This CDR3 spans 16 amino acids. The germline V gene encodes CDR1 MGHRA and CDR2 YSYEKL. V was shortened by 1 base and J by 3 bases, with 16 bases between the two germline ends.

The rearrangement uses TRBV27 and TRBJ1-6; a weak D match, TRBD1 (6 bases). The length of the CDR3 is 12 residues. Germline V gene data show CDR1 as MNHEY and CDR2 as SMNVEV (reference sequence). V was cut by 7 bases and J by 6 bases, with 7 bases left in between. CDR3 DNA sequence: TGTGCCAGCAAGGGGGTTAATTCACCCCTCCACTTT. It codes for CASKGVNSPLHF.

This chain links TRBV3-1 (or the pseudogene TRBV3-2) with TRBJ2-3; TRBD1 agrees at 7 bases. The CDR3 contains 14 residues. V was pared by 3 bases and J by 1 base, with 1 base of the junction left unmatched. In germline, CDR1 is LGHDT, CDR2 YNNKEL (reference sequence). The chain's CDR3 is CASSHGTGTDTQYF. CDR3 DNA sequence: TGTGCCAGCAGCCACGGGACAGGCACAGATACGCAGTATTTT.

This clone was counted only a few times. The CDR3 is CASSENIPQGSGNTIYF. DNA for the CDR3: TGTGCCAGCAGTGAAAATATACCACAGGGCTCTGGAAACACCATATATTTT. The chain links TRBV6-1 to TRBJ1-3, with TRBD1 as a possible D gene (6 bases). CDR1 is MNHNS and CDR2 is SASEGT in the germline V gene. This CDR3 region has 17 residues. V was shortened by 2 bases and J by 0 bases, with 14 bases between the two germline ends.

The gene calls are TRBV7-6 and TRBJ1-2; D remains ambiguous. Germline V gene lookup returns CDR1 SGHVS and CDR2 FNYEAQ. Trimming left V 1 base short and J 2 bases short, with 8 bases between. This CDR3 spans 14 amino acids. The CDR3 coding sequence is TGTGCCAGCAGCTTAGGGGGAGTGAACTATGGCTACACCTTC. It codes for CASSLGGVNYGYTF.

This clone was recorded only once. The rearrangement joins TRBV5-5 to TRBJ1-5, with TRBD1 matching 7 bases. CDR1 and CDR2 from the germline V gene are SGHKS and YYEKEE (reference sequence). Trimming cost V 4 bases and J 3 bases; bases outside gene matches: 10. This CDR3 region has 16 residues. The CDR3 DNA reads as TGTGCCAGCAGCCTAGATACAGGGGTCAACAATCAGCCCCAGCATTTT. As protein: CASSLDTGVNNQPQHF. Complete variable domain (other parts from reference TRBV5-5 and TRBJ1-5): DAGVTQSPTHLIKTRGQQVTLRCSPISGHKSVSWYQQVLGQGPQFIFQYYEKEERGRGNFPDRFSARQFPNYSSELNVNALLLGDSALYLCASSLDTGVNNQPQHFGDGTRLSIL.

The V gene is TRBV5-1, the J gene TRBJ2-5; 13 bases are a match to TRBD2. The ends lost 4 bases at V and 3 bases at J; junction bases unmatched: 6. The CDR3 loop spans 16 amino acids. Germline CDR1 is SGHRS and CDR2 is YFSETQ. The CDR3 sequence: CASSGGTSGKKETQYF. DNA of the CDR3: TGCGCCAGCAGCGGGGGGACTAGCGGGAAAAAAGAGACCCAGTACTTC.

The chain recombines TRBV7-2 with TRBJ1-3, with D uncertain. V lost 5 bases to trimming and J lost 1 base, with 12 bases between them. CDR3 length: 15 residues. Per the germline V gene, CDR1 is SGHTA and CDR2 is FQGNSA. CDR3: CASSPTTGSGNTIYF. The CDR3 region has the DNA TGTGCCAGCAGCCCCACAACGGGGTCTGGAAACACCATATATTTT.

This clone has a handful of counts. This chain uses TRBV4-1 with TRBJ2-2; 7 bases fit TRBD1. The ends lost 5 bases at V and 0 bases at J; junction bases unmatched: 3. This CDR3 has 15 residues. Germline CDR1 MGHRA, CDR2 YSYEKL. CDR3 bases: TGCGCCAGCAGCGACAGGGCCACGAACACCGGGGAGCTGTTTTTT. Translating it yields CASSDRATNTGELFF.

The V and J genes are TRBV3-1 (or the pseudogene TRBV3-2) and TRBJ1-5, with TRBD1 identical over 11 bases. The CDR3 extends over 15 amino acids. V shed 4 bases and J 7 bases; nucleotides not matched to a gene: 6. From germline, CDR1 is LGHDT and CDR2 YNNKEL (reference sequence). In DNA, the CDR3 is TGTGCCAGCAGCCTCGGGACAGGGGGTGGGCAGCCCCAGCATTTT. Protein sequence: CASSLGTGGGQPQHF.

The chain combines TRBV10-3 with TRBJ1-2; D is uncertain. The CDR3 length is 13 residues. V lost 7 bases and J lost 8, with 17 bases in between. Looked up from germline, CDR1 is ENHRY and CDR2 is SYGVKD. As DNA, the CDR3 is TGTGCCATCATCCCCCAGGCGGGGAGCGGCTACACCTTC. This gives the protein CAIIPQAGSGYTF.

This clone was observed once. This chain joins TRBV7-9 and TRBJ2-2; D is unclear. CDR1 and CDR2 from the germline V gene are SEHNR and FQNEAQ (reference sequence). Trimming removed 5 bases at V and 6 bases at J, with 19 bases between. CDR3 size: 16 residues. In DNA, the CDR3 is TGTGCCAGCAGCCCACGCGGCTCCCAGTTCCCCGGGGAGCTGTTTTTT. Amino acids: CASSPRGSQFPGELFF.

The chain joins TRBV5-4 to TRBJ2-7; 7 bases are a match to TRBD2. The CDR3 covers 14 residues. V shed 0 bases and J 5 bases; nucleotides not matched to a gene: 5. In germline, CDR1 is SGHNT, CDR2 YYREEE (reference sequence). CDR3 sequence reads: CASSLVGGINEQYF. DNA for the CDR3: TGTGCCAGCAGCTTGGTCGGGGGGATCAACGAGCAGTACTTC.

The rearrangement uses TRBV7-9 and TRBJ1-3, with a tentative D call TRBD1 (6 bases). V lost 8 bases and J lost 0, with 17 bases in between. CDR3 length equals 16 residues. Germline V gene data show CDR1 as SEHNR and CDR2 as FQNEAQ (reference sequence). CDR3 in DNA: TGTGCCAGCTCGGTCCTCAGGGGCTCCTCTGGAAACACCATATATTTT. This encodes CASSVLRGSSGNTIYF.

This chain links TRBV3-1 (or the pseudogene TRBV3-2) with TRBJ1-2; 10 bases line up with TRBD1. The V gene end was trimmed by 3 bases and the J gene end by 3 bases; junction bases not matched to a gene: 7. The CDR3 contains 16 residues. Germline CDR1 is LGHDT and CDR2 is YNNKEL (reference sequence). CDR3 residues: CASSQVDRGLDYGYTF. The CDR3 region has the DNA TGTGCCAGCAGCCAGGTAGACAGGGGGCTAGACTATGGCTACACCTTC.

CDR3: CASSDGTFKYEQYF. As DNA, the CDR3 is TGCGCCAGCAGCGACGGGACATTTAAATACGAGCAGTACTTC. The chain has TRBV10-2 and TRBJ2-7, with D tentatively TRBD1 (6 bases). The length of the CDR3 is 14 residues. From germline, CDR1 is WSHSY and CDR2 SAAADI. Trimming shortened V by 6 bases and J by 4 bases, and 16 bases separated the two germline ends.

The genes are TRBV28 and TRBJ1-3; D is unclear. V lost 5 bases, J lost 0 bases, and 11 bases lay in between. CDR1 and CDR2 (germline): MDHEN, SYDVKM. The CDR3 totals 15 residues. In nucleotides, the CDR3 is TGTGCCAGCAGTCCCCCTCTATTCTCTGGAAACACCATATATTTT. It translates to CASSPPLFSGNTIYF.

About this clone itself: This specimen includes other DNA sequences encoding the same CDR3. Here the CDR3 DNA reads TGTGCCAGCAGCGTAGGGACTAGCGGGGGGTTCAATGAGCAGTTCTTC. Translated: CASSVGTSGGFNEQFF. The rearrangement joins TRBV9 to TRBJ2-1; the match to TRBD2 covers 14 bases. The CDR3 is 16 amino acids. The V gene's germline CDR1 is SGDLS and CDR2 YYNGEE. Trimming took 0 bases from V and 6 from J; bases not matched to a gene: 2. The whole variable domain, filled in from reference TRBV9 and TRBJ2-1, reads DSGVTQTPKHLITATGQRVTLRCSPRSGDLSVYWYQQSLDQGLQFLIQYYNGEERAKGNILERFSAQQFPDLHSELNLSSLELGDSALYFCASSVGTSGGFNEQFFGPGTRLTVL.

The chain combines TRBV5-5 with TRBJ1-5; 9 bases line up with TRBD1. There are 14 residues in the CDR3. With V trimmed by 3 bases and J by 7 bases, 5 bases remained unmatched. The V gene's germline CDR1 is SGHKS and CDR2 YYEKEE (reference sequence). CDR3 nucleotide sequence: TGTGCCAGCAGCTCCACAGGGGGCTGGCAGCCCCAGCATTTT. It yields the protein CASSSTGGWQPQHF.

This clone has a handful of counts. V is TRBV7-2 and J is TRBJ1-5, with unresolved D. From germline, CDR1 is SGHTA and CDR2 FQGNSA. The V gene lost 3 bases and the J gene lost 6 bases, with 6 bases spanning the gap. This CDR3 contains 12 residues. This CDR3 reads CASSFPPQPQHF. The CDR3 nucleotides read TGTGCCAGCAGCTTCCCTCCTCAGCCCCAGCATTTT.